This T cell receptor beta chain was recovered during a study of cytomegalovirus exposure and HLA in healthy donors. Turning to the study itself: A prior study identified 100 million to 130 million unique TCR beta sequences from about 180 million T cells.

The PCR made use of 60 Vbeta and 13 Jbeta primers. Using immunoSEQ multiplex PCR, the repertoire was profiled, and TCRdb retains in-frame clones only, with some absent. The top ten hold less than 3% of the sample, which has 100,000 to 150,000 clones, 70% to 80% seen once. This clone was recorded once. Germline V gives CDR1 SGHVS, CDR2 FNYEAQ. Trimming took off 5 bases at V and 3 bases at J, with 14 bases between the two ends. CDR3 length: 14 amino acids. This TCR was sampled from a woman in her 40s in good health and CMV-seropositive. The gene calls are TRBV7-6 and TRBJ2-7; a weak D match, TRBD2 (5 bases). The sample was PBMCs. The CDR3 sequence is CASSKRPADYEQYF. In nucleotides, the CDR3 is TGTGCCAGCAGCAAGAGACCAGCGGACTACGAGCAGTACTTC.